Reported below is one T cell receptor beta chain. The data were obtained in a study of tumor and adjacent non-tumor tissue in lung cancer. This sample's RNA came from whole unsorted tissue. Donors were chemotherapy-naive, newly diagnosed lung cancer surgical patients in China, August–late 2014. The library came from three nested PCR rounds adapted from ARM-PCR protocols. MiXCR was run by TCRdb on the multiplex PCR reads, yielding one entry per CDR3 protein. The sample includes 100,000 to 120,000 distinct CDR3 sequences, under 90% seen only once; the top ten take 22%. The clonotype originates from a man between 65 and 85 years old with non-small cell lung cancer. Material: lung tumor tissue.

As DNA, the CDR3 is TGTGCCAGCAGACTCGGACAGGGCTCCACCAAGTACTTC. It is translated as CASRLGQGSTKYF. The rearrangement links TRBV12-3 or TRBV12-4 to TRBJ2-5; 8 bases fit TRBD1. V lost 6 bases, J lost 12 bases, and 12 bases stayed unmatched. CDR3 length equals 13 residues.